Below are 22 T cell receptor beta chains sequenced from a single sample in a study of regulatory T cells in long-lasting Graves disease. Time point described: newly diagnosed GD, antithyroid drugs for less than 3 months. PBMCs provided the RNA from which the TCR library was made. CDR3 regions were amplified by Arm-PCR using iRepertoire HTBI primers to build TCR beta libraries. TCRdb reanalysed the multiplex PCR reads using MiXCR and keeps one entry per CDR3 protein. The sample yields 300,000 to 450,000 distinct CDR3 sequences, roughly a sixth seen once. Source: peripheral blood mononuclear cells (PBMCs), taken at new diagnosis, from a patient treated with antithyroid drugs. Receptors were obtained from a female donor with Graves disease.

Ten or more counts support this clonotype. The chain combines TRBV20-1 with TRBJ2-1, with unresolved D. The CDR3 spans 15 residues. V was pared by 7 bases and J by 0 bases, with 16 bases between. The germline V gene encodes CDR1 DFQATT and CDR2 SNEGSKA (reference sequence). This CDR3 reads CSGFVRDVSYNEQFF. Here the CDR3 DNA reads TGCAGTGGCTTCGTGAGAGACGTCTCCTACAATGAGCAGTTCTTC.

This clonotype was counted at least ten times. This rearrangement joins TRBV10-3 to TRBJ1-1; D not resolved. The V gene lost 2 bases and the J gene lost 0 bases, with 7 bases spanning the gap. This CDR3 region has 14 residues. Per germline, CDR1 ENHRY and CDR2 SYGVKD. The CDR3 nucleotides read TGTGCCATCAGTGAGGGGATTCTGAACACTGAAGCTTTCTTT. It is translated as CAISEGILNTEAFF.

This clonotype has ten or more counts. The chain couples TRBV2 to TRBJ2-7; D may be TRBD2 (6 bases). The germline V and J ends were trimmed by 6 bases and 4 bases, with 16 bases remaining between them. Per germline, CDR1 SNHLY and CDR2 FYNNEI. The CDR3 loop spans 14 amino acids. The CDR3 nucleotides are TGTGCCAGCAGAAAATTGGGTAGCGGATACGAGCAGTACTTC. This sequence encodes CASRKLGSGYEQYF.

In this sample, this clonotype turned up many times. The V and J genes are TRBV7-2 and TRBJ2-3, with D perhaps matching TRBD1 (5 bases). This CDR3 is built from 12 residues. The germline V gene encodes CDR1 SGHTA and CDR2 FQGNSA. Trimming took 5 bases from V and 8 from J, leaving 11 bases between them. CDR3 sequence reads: CASSARVSTQYF. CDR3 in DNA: TGTGCCAGCAGCGCCAGGGTATCTACGCAGTATTTT.

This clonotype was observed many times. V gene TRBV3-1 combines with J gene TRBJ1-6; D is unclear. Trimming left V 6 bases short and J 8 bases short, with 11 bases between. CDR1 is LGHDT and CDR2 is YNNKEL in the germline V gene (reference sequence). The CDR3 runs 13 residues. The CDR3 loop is CASRPTGDSPLHF. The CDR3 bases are TGTGCCAGCAGGCCCACTGGGGATTCACCCCTCCACTTT.

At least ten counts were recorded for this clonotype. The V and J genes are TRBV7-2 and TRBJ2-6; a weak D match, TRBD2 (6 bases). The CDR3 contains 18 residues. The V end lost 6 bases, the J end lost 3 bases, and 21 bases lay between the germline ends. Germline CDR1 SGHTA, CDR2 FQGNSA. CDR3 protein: CASRDTRRGMVGANVLTF. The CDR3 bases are TGTGCCAGCAGAGACACGCGGCGGGGAATGGTTGGGGCCAACGTCCTGACTTTC.

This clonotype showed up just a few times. The CDR3 DNA reads as TGTGCCAGCAGCTTGGCGTCTGCGGGGAACCAAGAGACCCAGTACTTC. It encodes CASSLASAGNQETQYF. V and J are TRBV5-4 and TRBJ2-1; D is possibly TRBD2 (6 bases). The DNA end lines up better with TRBJ2-5; the J call may be wrong. The CDR3 has 16 residues. Germline CDR1 SGHNT, CDR2 YYREEE (reference sequence).

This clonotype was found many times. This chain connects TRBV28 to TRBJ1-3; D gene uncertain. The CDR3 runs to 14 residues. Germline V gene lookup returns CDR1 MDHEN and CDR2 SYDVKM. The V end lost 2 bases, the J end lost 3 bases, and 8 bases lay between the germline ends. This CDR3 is CASSLVQSGNTIYF. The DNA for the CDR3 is TGTGCCAGCAGTTTAGTGCAGAGTGGAAACACCATATATTTT.

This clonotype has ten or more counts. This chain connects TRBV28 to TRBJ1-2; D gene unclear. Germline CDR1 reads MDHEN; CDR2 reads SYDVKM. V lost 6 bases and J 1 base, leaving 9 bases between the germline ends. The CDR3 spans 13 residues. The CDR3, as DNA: TGTGCCAGCAGCCTCCCCGGTAACTATGGCTACACCTTC. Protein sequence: CASSLPGNYGYTF.

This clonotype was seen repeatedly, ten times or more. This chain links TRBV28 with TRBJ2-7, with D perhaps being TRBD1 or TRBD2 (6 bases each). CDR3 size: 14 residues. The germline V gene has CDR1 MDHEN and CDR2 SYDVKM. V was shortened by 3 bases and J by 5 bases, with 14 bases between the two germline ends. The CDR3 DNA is TGTGCCAGCAGTTTTTCGGGGGCGCGCAACGAGCAGTACTTC. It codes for CASSFSGARNEQYF.

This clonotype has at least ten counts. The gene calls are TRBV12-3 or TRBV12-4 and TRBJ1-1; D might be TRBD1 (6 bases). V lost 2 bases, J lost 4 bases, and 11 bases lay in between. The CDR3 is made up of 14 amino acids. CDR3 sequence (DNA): TGTGCCAGCAGTTTACAGGGGTTGGCCACTGAAGCTTTCTTT. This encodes CASSLQGLATEAFF.

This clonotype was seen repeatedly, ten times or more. CDR3 DNA sequence: TGTGCCAGCAGTTTTTCAGGGGGCGCCTGGTACACTGAAGCTTTCTTT. It codes for CASSFSGGAWYTEAFF. The V and J genes are TRBV27 and TRBJ1-1; 8 bases fit TRBD1. The CDR3 totals 16 residues. J was trimmed by 3 bases and V by 3 bases; bases with no gene match: 9. Germline V gives CDR1 MNHEY, CDR2 SMNVEV (reference sequence).

This chain's CDR3 is CASGLGIYGTDTQYF. The DNA of the CDR3 is TGTGCTAGTGGTTTAGGAATCTACGGCACAGATACGCAGTATTTT. The chain has TRBV12-5 and TRBJ2-3; no clear D. Germline loops: CDR1 LGHNT, CDR2 FRNRAP. V was clipped by 3 bases and J by 1 base, with 11 bases between them. The CDR3 sequence is 15 residues long. Together with reference TRBV12-5 and TRBJ2-3, the CDR3 gives the full variable domain: DARVTQTPRHKVTEMGQEVTMRCQPILGHNTVFWYRQTMMQGLELLAYFRNRAPLDDSGMPKDRFSAEMPDATLATLKIQPSEPRDSAVYFCASGLGIYGTDTQYFGPGTRLTVL.

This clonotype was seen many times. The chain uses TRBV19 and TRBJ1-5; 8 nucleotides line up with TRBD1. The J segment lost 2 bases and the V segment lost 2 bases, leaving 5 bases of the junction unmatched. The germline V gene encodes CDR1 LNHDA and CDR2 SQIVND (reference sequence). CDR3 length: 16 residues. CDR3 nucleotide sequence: TGTGCCAGTAGTATACGGACAGGGAGCGGCAATCAGCCCCAGCATTTT. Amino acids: CASSIRTGSGNQPQHF.

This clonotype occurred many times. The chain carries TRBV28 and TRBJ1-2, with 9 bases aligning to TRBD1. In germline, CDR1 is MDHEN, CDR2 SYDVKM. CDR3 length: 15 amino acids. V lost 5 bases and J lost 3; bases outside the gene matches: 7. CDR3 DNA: TGTGCCAGCAGTACCCCTGGGACAGGGCACTATGGCTACACCTTC. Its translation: CASSTPGTGHYGYTF.

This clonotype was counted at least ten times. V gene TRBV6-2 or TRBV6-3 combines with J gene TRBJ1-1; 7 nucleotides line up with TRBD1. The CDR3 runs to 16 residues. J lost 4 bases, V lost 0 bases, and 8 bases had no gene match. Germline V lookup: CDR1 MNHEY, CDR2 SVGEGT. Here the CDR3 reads CASSYSSGGSGTEAFF. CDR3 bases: TGTGCCAGCAGTTACTCATCAGGGGGGAGTGGCACTGAAGCTTTCTTT.

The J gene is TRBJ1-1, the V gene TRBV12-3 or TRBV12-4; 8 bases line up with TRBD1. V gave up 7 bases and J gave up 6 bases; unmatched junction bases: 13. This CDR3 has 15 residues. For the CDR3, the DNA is TGTGCCAGCATCTCGGACAGGGCTTGGGGGGCTGAAGCTTTCTTT. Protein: CASISDRAWGAEAFF.

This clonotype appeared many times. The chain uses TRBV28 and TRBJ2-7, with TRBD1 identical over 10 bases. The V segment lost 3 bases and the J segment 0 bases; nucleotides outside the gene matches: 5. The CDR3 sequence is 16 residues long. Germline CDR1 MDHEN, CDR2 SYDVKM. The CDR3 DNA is TGTGCCAGCAGTTTCAAGGGGGACAGGGGCTCCTACGAGCAGTACTTC. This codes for CASSFKGDRGSYEQYF.

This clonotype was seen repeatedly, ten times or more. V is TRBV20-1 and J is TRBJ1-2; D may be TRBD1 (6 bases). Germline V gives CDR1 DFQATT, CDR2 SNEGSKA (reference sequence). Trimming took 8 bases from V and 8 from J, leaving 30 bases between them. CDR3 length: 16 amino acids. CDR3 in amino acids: CSHQNRDIGAIGGYTF. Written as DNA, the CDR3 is TGCAGTCACCAGAACCGGGACATTGGGGCTATTGGGGGCTACACCTTC.

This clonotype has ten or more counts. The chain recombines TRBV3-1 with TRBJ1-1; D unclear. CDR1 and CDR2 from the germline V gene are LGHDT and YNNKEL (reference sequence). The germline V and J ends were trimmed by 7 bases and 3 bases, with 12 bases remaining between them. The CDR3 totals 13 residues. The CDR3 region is CASMGEGYTEAFF. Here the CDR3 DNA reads TGTGCCAGCATGGGAGAAGGCTACACTGAAGCTTTCTTT.

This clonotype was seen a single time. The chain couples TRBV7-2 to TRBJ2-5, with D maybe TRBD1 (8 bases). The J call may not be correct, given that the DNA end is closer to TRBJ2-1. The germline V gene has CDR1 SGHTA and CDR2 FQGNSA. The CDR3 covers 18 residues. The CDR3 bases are TGTGCCAGCAGCACCGGCGGGGGCGGGACAGGAGGAATCAATGAGCAGTTCTTC. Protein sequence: CASSTGGGGTGGINEQFF.

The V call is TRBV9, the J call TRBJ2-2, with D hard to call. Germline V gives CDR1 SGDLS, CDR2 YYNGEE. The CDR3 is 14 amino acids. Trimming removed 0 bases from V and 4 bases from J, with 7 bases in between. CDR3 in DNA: TGTGCCAGCAGCGTAGGAGTTGGCACCGGGGAGCTGTTTTTT. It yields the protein CASSVGVGTGELFF.